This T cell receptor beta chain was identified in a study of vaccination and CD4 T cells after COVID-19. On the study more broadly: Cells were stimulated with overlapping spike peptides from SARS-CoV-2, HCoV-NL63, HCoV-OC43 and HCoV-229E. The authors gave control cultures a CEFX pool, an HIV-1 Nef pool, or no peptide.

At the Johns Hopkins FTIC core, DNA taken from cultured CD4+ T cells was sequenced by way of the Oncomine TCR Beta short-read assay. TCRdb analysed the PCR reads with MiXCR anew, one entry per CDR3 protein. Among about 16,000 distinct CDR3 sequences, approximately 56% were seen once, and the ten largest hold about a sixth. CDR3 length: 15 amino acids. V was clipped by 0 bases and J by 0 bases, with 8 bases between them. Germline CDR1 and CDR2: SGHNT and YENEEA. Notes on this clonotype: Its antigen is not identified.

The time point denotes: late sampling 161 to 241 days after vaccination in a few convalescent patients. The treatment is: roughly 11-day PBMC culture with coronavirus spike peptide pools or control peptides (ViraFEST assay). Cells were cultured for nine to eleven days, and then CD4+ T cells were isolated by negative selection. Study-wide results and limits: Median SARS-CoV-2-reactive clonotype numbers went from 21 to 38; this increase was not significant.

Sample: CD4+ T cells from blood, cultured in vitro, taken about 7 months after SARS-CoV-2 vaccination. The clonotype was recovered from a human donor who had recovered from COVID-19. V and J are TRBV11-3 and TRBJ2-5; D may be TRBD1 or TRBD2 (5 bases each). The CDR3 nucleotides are TGTGCCAGCAGCTTAGAGGGACGCCACCAAGAGACCCAGTACTTC. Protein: CASSLEGRHQETQYF.